The present T cell receptor (beta chain) was sequenced within a study of shared clonotypes between healthy human individuals (dated by TCRdb to the early 2020s). Background for the entire study: The cohort comprised a couple of women and three men aged 18 to 49 years. Per donor, leukapheresis produced somewhere between about 0.94 and 9 billion PBMCs. To increase sequencing depth and limit assay-specific biases, TCR repertoire library preparation and sequencing were carried out by different laboratories using diverse techniques. For each donor, three plates each were used for CD4 naive and CD4 memory, two plates were used for CD8 naive, and one plate was used for CD8 memory. The study deeply sequenced blood TCR repertoires of 5 or 6 healthy adults to estimate repertoire size and the extent of clonotype sharing between individuals. Here is what the overall study found, with its caveats: Because the study included only a small number of donors, the genetic and exposure-history diversity represented was limited. Based on pairwise subsampling, the degree of clonotype sharing among donors was expected to be affected by sequencing depth. Larger estimated clonotype richness was generally found for naive subsets than for memory subsets. Higher generation probabilities were observed for clonotypes shared by all four sorted-subset donors than for non-shared clonotypes. Sampling was restricted to blood, and TCR repertoires in tissue are likely to differ from TCR repertoires in blood. About 4.5% of naive CD4, 3.5% of naive CD8, around 2.3% of memory CD4, and approximately 0.4% of memory CD8 clonotypes were shared across a few donors. Even with the large sequencing depth, rarefaction of the sorted-subset datasets indicated that sequencing was incomplete.

Using the deep immunoSEQ assay, TCR CDR3 regions were amplified from genomic DNA by multiplex PCR. Genomic DNA extracted from each cell subset was distributed evenly over all wells of several immunoSEQ 96-well plates, and each plate served as one replicate. For sorted subsets, about 200 ng genomic DNA, equal to approximately 30,000 T cell genomes, was loaded into each replicate PCR. Purified libraries were quantified with a Qubit 3.0 fluorometer, sized on a Bioanalyzer 2100, and re-quantified with the KAPA Library Quantification kit. Every immunoSEQ 96-well plate was sequenced on a dedicated single-read 150-cycle Illumina NextSeq 550 flow cell. The authors' analysis ran thus. Because only junctional sequences without quality scores were contained in the immunoSEQ output, filtering matching that applied to full-length reads could not be performed. Sequences were annotated with PyIR, a Python wrapper for IgBLAST v1.9, using IMGT germline references to assign V/J genes and CDR3. Any read was removed if the V/J assignment was weak (E-value above 1e-6), the CDR3 was missing, or the read contained stop codons, out-of-frame junctions, or ambiguous translated residues. A V3J clonotype was defined by an identical inferred V gene, J gene, and CDR3 amino acid sequence. Percentage overlap between repertoires was calculated by dividing the number of shared unique clonotypes by the size of the smaller repertoire. RTK rarefaction, the Chao1 estimator, and Recon v2.1 estimates of unobserved clonotypes were used to assess repertoire richness. Generation probabilities were computed with OLGA for all TCRbeta clonotypes obtained by the gDNA method from several donors. Entries here come from immuneACCESS through TCRdb and include only in-frame sequences with V and J called. Some clones fail to appear in such tables; in the studies checked, an unresolved V gene covers under half of the shortfall, and the cause of the remainder is unknown. V, J and clone size are those of that table, while D and trimming were read from the DNA. Here the sample has about 2 million clones; over 85% occur a single time. In total, the top ten clones hold approximately 0.13% of the sample.

Via the germline V gene, CDR1 is MNHEY and CDR2 SVGAGI. Deletion took 0 bases off V and 6 bases off J, with a span of 9 bases between the germline ends. From the cysteine through the phenylalanine, the CDR3 covers 14 amino acids. Only CDR3 DNA remains: 42 bases, in frame from the first base. Healthy HIV-negative adults with no recently reported acute infections or vaccinations were included as donors. Every donor was a Caucasian adult living in Nashville, Tennessee, USA. CD4+ T cells were enriched through magnetic negative selection, after which naive cells were positively selected on CD45RA and the remaining negative fraction served as the memory subset. After blood collection by leukapheresis, PBMCs were isolated using Ficoll-Histopaque density gradient centrifugation and then cryopreserved in the vapor phase of liquid nitrogen. Purity and quantity of every magnetically sorted T cell population were checked by analytical flow cytometry. Genomic DNA was isolated from every sorted fraction and measured by UV absorbance on a Nanodrop 2000c.

Concerning this clone: Its antigen remains undetermined. No base qualities exist here, and no much larger clone lies one base off it.

Sequenced input: naive CD4+ T cells sorted from blood. The cell subset or site label, read with the paper, signifies: CD45RA+ positively selected. The sequence came from a young man in good health. Recombination linked TRBV6-5 to TRBJ1-5, with the D gene not confidently named. The DNA sequence is as follows: TGTGCCAGCAGTTACTCGAGTGTAGGTCAGCCCCAGCATTTT. This yields the protein CASSYSSVGQPQHF.